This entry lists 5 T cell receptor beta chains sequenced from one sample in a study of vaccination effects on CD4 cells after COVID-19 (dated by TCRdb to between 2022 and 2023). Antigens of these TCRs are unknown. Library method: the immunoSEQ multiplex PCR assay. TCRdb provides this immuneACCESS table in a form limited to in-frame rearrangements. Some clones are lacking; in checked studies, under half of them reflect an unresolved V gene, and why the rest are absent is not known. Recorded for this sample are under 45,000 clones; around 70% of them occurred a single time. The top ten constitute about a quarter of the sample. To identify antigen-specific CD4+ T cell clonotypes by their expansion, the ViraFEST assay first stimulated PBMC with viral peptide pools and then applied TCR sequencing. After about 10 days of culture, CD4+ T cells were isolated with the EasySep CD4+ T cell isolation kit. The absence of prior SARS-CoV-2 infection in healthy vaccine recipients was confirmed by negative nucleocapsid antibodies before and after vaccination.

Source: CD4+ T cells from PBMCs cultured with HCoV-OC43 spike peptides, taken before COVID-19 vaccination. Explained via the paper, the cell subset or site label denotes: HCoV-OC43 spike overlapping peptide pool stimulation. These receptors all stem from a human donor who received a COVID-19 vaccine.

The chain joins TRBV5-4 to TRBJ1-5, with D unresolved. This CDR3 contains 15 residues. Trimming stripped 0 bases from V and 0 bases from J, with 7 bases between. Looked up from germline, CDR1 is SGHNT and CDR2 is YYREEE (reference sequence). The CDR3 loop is CASSLGGSSNQPQHF. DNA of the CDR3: TGTGCCAGCAGCTTGGGGGGATCTAGCAATCAGCCCCAGCATTTT.

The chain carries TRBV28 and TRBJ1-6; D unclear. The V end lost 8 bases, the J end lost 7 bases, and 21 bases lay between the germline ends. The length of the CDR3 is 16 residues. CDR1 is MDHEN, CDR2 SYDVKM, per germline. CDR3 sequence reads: CASQISERLGNSPLHF. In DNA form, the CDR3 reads TGTGCCAGCCAAATATCAGAACGACTGGGAAATTCACCCCTCCACTTT.

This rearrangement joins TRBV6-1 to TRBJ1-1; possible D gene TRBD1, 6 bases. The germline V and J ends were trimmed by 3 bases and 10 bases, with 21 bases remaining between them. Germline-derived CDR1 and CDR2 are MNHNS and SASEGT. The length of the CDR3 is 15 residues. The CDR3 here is CASSDRGGVGSRAFF. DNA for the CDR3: TGTGCCAGCAGTGACAGGGGCGGGGTGGGTAGTCGAGCTTTCTTT.

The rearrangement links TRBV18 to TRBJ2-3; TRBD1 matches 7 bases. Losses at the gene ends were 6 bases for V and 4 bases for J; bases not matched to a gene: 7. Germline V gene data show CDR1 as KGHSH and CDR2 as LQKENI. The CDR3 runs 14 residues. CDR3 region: CASSQWTGPDTQYF. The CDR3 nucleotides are TGTGCCAGCTCGCAATGGACAGGACCAGATACGCAGTATTTT.

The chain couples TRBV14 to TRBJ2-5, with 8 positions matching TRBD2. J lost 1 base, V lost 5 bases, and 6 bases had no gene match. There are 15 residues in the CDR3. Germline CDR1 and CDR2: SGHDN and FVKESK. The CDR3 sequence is CASSIAGGFQETQYF. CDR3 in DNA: TGTGCCAGCAGCATTGCGGGAGGCTTCCAAGAGACCCAGTACTTC.